The rows below give T cell receptor beta chains drawn from one sample of a study of somatic reversion in DOCK8 deficiency. MiXCR, run by TCRdb on the multiplex PCR reads, gives a single entry per CDR3 protein. This sample has around 2,600 distinct CDR3 sequences, with more than 25% found just once. The source material was peripheral blood. Receptor source: a human donor in good health. Both conserved end residues are part of each CDR3. The order of the fields is D gene, J gene, clone size, V gene, CDR3 protein, CDR3 DNA. D genes are given only for firm matches. Not every row has a clone size; where given, it reads once, few, many or a size class.

NA | TRBJ2-1 | NA | TRBV29-1 | CSVEPGDRRSYNEQFF | TGCAGCGTTGAACCGGGGGATAGGAGATCCTACAATGAGCAGTTCTTC
NA | TRBJ1-6 | NA | TRBV7-9 | CASTSDINSYNSPLHF | TGTGCCAGCACCTCGGACATCAACTCCTATAATTCACCCCTCCACTTT
NA | TRBJ1-1 | medium-sized | TRBV5-1 | CASSLGPDEAFF | TGCGCCAGCAGCTTGGGGCCAGATGAAGCTTTCTTT
NA | TRBJ2-1 | NA | TRBV20-1 | CSARVLGLSSYNEQFF | TGCAGTGCTAGAGTACTAGGGCTCAGCTCCTACAATGAGCAGTTCTTC
NA | TRBJ2-7 | NA | TRBV7-9 | CASSLGREVYEQYF | TGTGCCAGCAGCTTAGGCAGGGAGGTCTACGAGCAGTACTTC
NA | TRBJ2-7 | NA | TRBV5-1 | CASSFSRDSYEQYF | TGCGCCAGCAGCTTCTCCCGGGATTCCTACGAGCAGTACTTC
TRBD1 | TRBJ1-6 | NA | TRBV7-9 | CASSPVDRGQSPLHF | TGTGCCAGCAGCCCGGTCGACAGGGGGCAATCACCCCTCCACTTT
NA | TRBJ2-7 | NA | TRBV5-1 | CASSFSYESTYEQYF | TGCGCCAGCAGCTTTTCTTACGAGTCCACCTACGAGCAGTACTTC
TRBD1 | TRBJ1-1 | medium-sized | TRBV27 | CASYDRDRGTEAFF | TGTGCCAGCTATGACCGGGACAGGGGTACTGAAGCTTTCTTT
NA | TRBJ1-1 | few | TRBV9 | CASSVDPHSALNTEAFF | TGTGCCAGCAGCGTAGACCCCCATTCGGCCTTGAACACTGAAGCTTTCTTT
NA | TRBJ2-1 | NA | TRBV5-1 | CASSLTAYNEQFF | TGCGCCAGCAGCTTGACCGCCTACAATGAGCAGTTCTTC
TRBD1 | TRBJ1-4 | NA | TRBV7-2 | CASSFGDRTNEKLFF | TGTGCCAGCAGCTTTGGGGACAGAACAAATGAAAAACTGTTTTTT
NA | TRBJ2-7 | NA | TRBV20-1 | CSAREGDDSYEQYF | TGCAGTGCTAGAGAAGGGGACGACTCCTACGAGCAGTACTTC
NA | TRBJ1-2 | few | TRBV6-1 | CASSSRGGYTF | TGTGCCAGCAGTTCGAGGGGTGGCTACACCTTC
NA | TRBJ1-1 | few | TRBV2 | CASNSHAGNTEAFF | TGTGCCAGCAACTCACATGCGGGGAACACTGAAGCTTTCTTT
NA | TRBJ1-2 | medium-sized | TRBV19 | CASSMGEGAYGYTF | TGTGCCAGTAGTATGGGGGAAGGGGCCTATGGCTACACCTTC
NA | TRBJ1-2 | medium-sized | TRBV12-3/TRBV12-4 | CASGSRGYGYTF | TGTGCCAGCGGGTCCCGCGGCTATGGCTACACCTTC
NA | TRBJ1-4 | medium-sized | TRBV5-1 | CASSLAPQGGGQKLFF | TGCGCCAGCAGCTTGGCCCCTCAGGGAGGCGGGCAAAAACTGTTTTTT